The clone carrying this T cell receptor beta chain occurred once. The V segment lost 4 bases and the J segment 6 bases; nucleotides outside the gene matches: 11. Germline CDR1 reads MNHEY; CDR2 reads SMNVEV (reference sequence). The CDR3 covers 16 residues. The source of the sample is a study of T cell changes during pregnancy in multiple sclerosis. Repertoires were generated with immunoSEQ multiplex PCR, while TCRdb's copy carries only in-frame clones and drops some. Of roughly 42,000 clones in the sample, around nine tenths were seen once. The rearrangement joins TRBV27 to TRBJ2-3, with 9 bases identical to TRBD2. The specimen was CD8+ T cells from peripheral blood mononuclear cells, collected in the third trimester of pregnancy. The source is a female donor with multiple sclerosis, enrolled in a pregnancy study. The CDR3 nucleotides read TGTGCCAGCAGTTCCCCGGGACTAGCTGTCGAGGATACGCAGTATTTT. It is translated as CASSSPGLAVEDTQYF.